The clone carrying this T cell receptor beta chain has a count of ten or more. Its antigen remains unidentified. Because the library targeted alpha chains, this beta chain is an off-target read whose size means little. This CDR3 comprises 16 residues. Germline V gene lookup returns CDR1 MDHEN and CDR2 SYDVKM. The V and J ends lost 3 bases and 4 bases, in that order; junction bases with no gene match: 8. The data were obtained in a study of spatial heterogeneity in lung cancer. General study results and limits: Intratumoral expanded alpha and beta TCR counts were found to track tumor mutation counts.

Each CDR3 protein is one row after TCRdb ran MiXCR on the 5' RACE reads. Of approximately 13,000 distinct CDR3 sequences in the sample, just over 5% were seen once. The time point: sample taken at primary tumor resection. The chain carries TRBV28 and TRBJ1-2; 10 bases are shared with TRBD1. The clonotype originates from a male donor with early-stage non-small cell lung cancer. The sample here was lung tumor tissue, taken at surgery. The chain's CDR3 is CASSLPGQGMIYGYTF. CDR3 coding DNA: TGTGCCAGCAGTTTGCCGGGACAGGGGATGATCTATGGCTACACCTTC.